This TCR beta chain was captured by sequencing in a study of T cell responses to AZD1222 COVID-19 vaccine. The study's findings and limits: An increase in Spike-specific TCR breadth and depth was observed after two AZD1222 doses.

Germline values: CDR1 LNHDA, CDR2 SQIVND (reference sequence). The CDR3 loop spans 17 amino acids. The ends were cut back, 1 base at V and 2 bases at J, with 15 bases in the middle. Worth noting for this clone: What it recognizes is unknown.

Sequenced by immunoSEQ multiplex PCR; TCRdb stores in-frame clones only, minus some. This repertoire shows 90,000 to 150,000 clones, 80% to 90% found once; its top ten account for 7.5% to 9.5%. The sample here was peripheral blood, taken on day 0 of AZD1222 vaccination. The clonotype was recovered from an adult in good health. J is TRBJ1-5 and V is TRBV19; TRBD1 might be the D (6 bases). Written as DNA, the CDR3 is TGTGCCAGTAGTATAGTTGGGGGGGCTCTCGGCAATCAGCCCCAGCATTTT. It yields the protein CASSIVGGALGNQPQHF.